This record covers a single T cell receptor (beta chain). This sample is part of a study of blood T cell repertoires in COVID-19. About the study: Sites in the United States, Italy and Spain provided acute and convalescent COVID-19 samples. From T cells, B-cell-depleted T cells, or PBMCs came the material, which was cDNA or gDNA.

Trimming stripped 5 bases from V and 6 bases from J, with 11 bases between. CDR1 MNHEY and CDR2 SVGEGT come from the germline V gene. CDR3 length: 13 amino acids. Original data processing: Reference gene primer amplification yielded estimated nucleated cell counts. Repertoires were generated with immunoSEQ multiplex PCR, while TCRdb's copy carries only in-frame clones and drops some. Clone size and the V and J calls come from that table; the DNA yielded D and trimming. This sample yields over 150,000 clones, of which around 90% are seen a single time; over 2% belongs to the top ten. This TCR derives from a woman of 80 years or more with COVID-19, enrolled during active disease. The sample was peripheral blood. This sequence joins TRBV6-2 or TRBV6-3 and TRBJ2-1; tentatively, D is TRBD1 (6 bases). The CDR3 spells CASSGQSLNEQFF. For the CDR3, the DNA is TGTGCCAGCAGTGGACAGTCCCTCAATGAGCAGTTCTTC.